This T cell receptor (beta chain) came from a study of blood T cell repertoires in COVID-19. Study in general: The cDNA or gDNA used as material had been derived from T cells, B-cell-depleted T cells, or PBMCs.

Measured with immunoSEQ multiplex PCR; TCRdb has only the in-frame clones, and not every one. The sample shows more than 110,000 clones, 86% of them seen only once. Each participant's cohort was designated according to participant-reported clinical history. Germline assignment: CDR1 SGHRS and CDR2 YFSETQ. V lost 4 bases and J lost 0, with 9 bases in between. The CDR3 runs 14 residues. This clone was recorded only once. Sequenced: PBMCs or T cells enriched from blood (not recorded which). The rearrangement joins TRBV5-1 to TRBJ2-3, with D tentatively TRBD1 (5 bases). This TCR came from a man over 45 who had recovered from COVID-19. The CDR3 region is CASSPGPSTDTQYF. DNA for the CDR3: TGCGCCAGCAGCCCAGGGCCTAGCACAGATACGCAGTATTTT.